Listed below are T cell receptor beta chains from one sample, sequenced in a study of blood T cells in healthy people across ages. Each CDR3 protein is one row after TCRdb ran MiXCR on the 5' RACE reads. In the table there are some 1.4 million distinct CDR3 sequences, roughly 45% of which are singletons. The source material was blood. The receptors were sampled from a woman in her late teens or twenties in good health. CDR3s include the opening cysteine and the closing phenylalanine or tryptophan. A D gene is named only where the DNA matches it firmly. Clone size appears in some rows only: once, few, many, or a class for an expanded clone.

V gene,J gene,clone size,D gene,CDR3 length,CDR3 protein,CDR3 DNA
TRBV7-2,TRBJ2-7,few,TRBD1,15,CASSSLTGAPYEQYF,TGTGCCAGCAGCTCACTTACAGGGGCCCCCTACGAGCAGTACTTC
TRBV9,TRBJ2-1,.,TRBD1,16,CASSVVAGGYLNEQFF,TGTGCCAGCAGCGTAGTAGCAGGGGGTTACCTTAATGAGCAGTTCTTC
TRBV20-1,TRBJ1-5,.,TRBD1,13,CSARSGGNQPQHF,TGCAGTGCTAGATCAGGGGGGAATCAGCCCCAGCATTTT
TRBV11-2,TRBJ2-1,few,.,16,CASSLGWGGNSNEQFF,TGTGCCAGCAGCTTAGGATGGGGCGGGAACTCCAATGAGCAGTTCTTC
TRBV5-1,TRBJ2-1,once,.,17,CASSLARGRGNPNEQFF,TGCGCCAGCAGCTTGGCCAGAGGCAGGGGTAACCCCAATGAGCAGTTCTTC
TRBV6-5,TRBJ1-2,.,.,12,CASKVGDYGYTF,TGTGCCAGCAAGGTCGGGGACTATGGCTACACCTTC
TRBV29-1,TRBJ1-2,.,.,13,CSVEDGGAKGYTF,TGCAGCGTTGAAGATGGGGGGGCTAAAGGCTACACCTTC
TRBV2,TRBJ2-1,.,TRBD1,15,CASNRRGTDRGEQFF,TGTGCCAGCAATCGGCGGGGTACAGACAGGGGTGAGCAGTTCTTC
TRBV7-2,TRBJ2-3,.,TRBD2,18,CASSSGLAGVTGTDTQYF,TGTGCCAGCAGCTCGGGACTAGCGGGGGTAACCGGGACAGATACGCAGTATTTT
TRBV11-2,TRBJ2-7,few,TRBD2,17,CASSLLATSGTPSEQYF,TGTGCCAGCAGCTTACTAGCGACTAGCGGGACCCCCTCCGAGCAGTACTTC
TRBV20-1,TRBJ2-7,few,TRBD2,17,CSAYLGLAGPSSYEQYF,TGCAGTGCTTATTTGGGACTAGCGGGGCCAAGCTCCTACGAGCAGTACTTC
TRBV24-1,TRBJ1-3,.,TRBD1,14,CATMGQGNGNTIYF,TGTGCCACCATGGGACAGGGGAACGGAAACACCATATATTTT
TRBV10-1,TRBJ2-1,.,TRBD1,15,CASGGTGESYNEQFF,TGCGCCAGCGGTGGGACAGGGGAGTCCTACAATGAGCAGTTCTTC
TRBV30,TRBJ2-4,.,.,12,CAWSGNQNIQYF,TGTGCCTGGAGTGGTAATCAAAACATTCAGTACTTC
TRBV10-3,TRBJ1-1,.,.,15,CAIREKDGGITEAFF,TGTGCCATCAGGGAAAAGGACGGAGGTATCACTGAAGCTTTCTTT
TRBV7-9,TRBJ2-7,many,.,11,CASSPLSEQYF,TGTGCCAGCAGCCCCTTAAGCGAGCAGTACTTC
TRBV7-8,TRBJ2-3,many,.,16,CASSYGAAASTDTQYF,TGTGCCAGCAGCTACGGGGCGGCCGCTAGCACAGATACGCAGTATTTT
TRBV30,TRBJ1-2,.,.,13,CAWSRQGNYGYTF,TGTGCCTGGAGCCGCCAGGGTAACTATGGCTACACCTTC
TRBV10-3,TRBJ1-2,.,.,13,CAISEYSQGGYTF,TGTGCCATCAGTGAGTATTCACAAGGCGGCTACACCTTC
TRBV7-6,TRBJ2-5,few,TRBD2,15,CASSLVSSGVGTQYF,TGTGCCAGCAGCTTAGTCTCTAGCGGGGTTGGGACCCAGTACTTC
TRBV12-3/TRBV12-4,TRBJ1-5,.,.,14,CASSVPQPGGPQHF,TGTGCCAGCAGTGTACCACAGCCGGGTGGGCCCCAGCATTTT
TRBV18,TRBJ2-7,.,TRBD2,14,CASSSGLEAYEQYF,TGTGCCAGCTCATCCGGACTAGAGGCCTACGAGCAGTACTTC
TRBV12-3/TRBV12-4,TRBJ2-1,.,.,11,CASSREETQFF,TGTGCCAGCAGTCGGGAAGAGACCCAGTTCTTC
TRBV28,TRBJ1-1,once,TRBD1,16,CASTVLQGQGNTEAFF,TGTGCCAGCACCGTTTTACAGGGACAGGGAAACACTGAAGCTTTCTTT
TRBV9,TRBJ2-5,.,TRBD2,19,CASSGRTSGETVGGREQYF,TGTGCCAGCAGCGGACGGACTAGCGGGGAAACAGTGGGCGGTAGGGAGCAGTACTTC
TRBV12-3/TRBV12-4,TRBJ1-4,.,.,14,CASSLVQGEEKLFF,TGTGCCAGCAGTTTAGTACAGGGTGAGGAAAAACTGTTTTTT
TRBV20-1,TRBJ2-3,.,TRBD2,15,CSARDGGLVSDTQYF,TGCAGTGCTAGAGATGGTGGACTAGTCTCAGATACGCAGTATTTT
TRBV20-1,TRBJ2-3,.,.,13,CSAERTSTDTQYF,TGCAGTGCCGAGAGAACTAGCACAGATACGCAGTATTTT
TRBV6-6,TRBJ2-5,.,TRBD2,15,CASSYSPLAVYGQYF,TGTGCCAGCAGTTACTCCCCACTAGCGGTATACGGGCAGTACTTC
TRBV6-6,TRBJ2-3,few,.,17,CASGKRGNHQPSDTQYF,TGTGCCAGCGGAAAACGAGGAAACCATCAGCCATCAGATACGCAGTATTTT
TRBV3-1,TRBJ2-3,.,TRBD2,17,CASSRKQVAGWGDTQYF,TGTGCCAGCAGCCGAAAGCAGGTAGCGGGGTGGGGAGATACGCAGTATTTT
TRBV12-3/TRBV12-4,TRBJ2-1,.,TRBD2,19,CASSFTTSGGRAAYNEQFF,TGTGCCAGCAGTTTTACGACTAGCGGGGGCCGGGCCGCGTACAATGAGCAGTTCTTC
TRBV3-1,TRBJ2-1,.,TRBD2,15,CASSHSGGLYNEQFF,TGTGCCAGCAGCCATAGCGGGGGGCTATACAATGAGCAGTTCTTC
TRBV12-3/TRBV12-4,TRBJ1-1,.,TRBD1,16,CASSGRMGQGDTEAFF,TGTGCCAGCAGTGGCAGGATGGGACAGGGGGACACTGAAGCTTTCTTT
TRBV6-2/TRBV6-3,TRBJ1-1,.,.,16,CASSYGRLSGNTEAFF,TGTGCCAGCAGTTACGGAAGGCTATCTGGGAACACTGAAGCTTTCTTT
TRBV7-9,TRBJ1-6,.,.,14,CASSLDLRRSPLHF,TGTGCCAGCAGCTTAGACCTAAGGCGGTCACCCCTCCACTTT
TRBV12-3/TRBV12-4,TRBJ1-5,.,.,14,CASSLQASNQPQHF,TGTGCCAGCAGTTTACAGGCGAGCAATCAGCCCCAGCATTTT
TRBV29-1,TRBJ2-7,few,TRBD2,13,CSVAGGAENEQYF,TGCAGCGTCGCCGGGGGGGCGGAAAACGAGCAGTACTTC
TRBV29-1,TRBJ2-3,.,TRBD2,22,CSVAGRTSRRLTGTSSTDTQYF,TGCAGCGTTGCGGGCAGGACTAGCAGGAGATTAACCGGGACGTCTAGCACAGATACGCAGTATTTT
TRBV20-1,TRBJ2-1,.,.,17,CSARSSQRMNSYNEQFF,TGCAGTGCTAGATCTTCCCAGCGTATGAACTCCTACAATGAGCAGTTCTTC
TRBV6-1,TRBJ2-3,few,TRBD1,14,CASRGQGSRDTQYF,TGTGCCAGCAGAGGACAGGGCTCCCGAGATACGCAGTATTTT
TRBV6-1,TRBJ2-7,few,.,13,CASSESQRREQYF,TGTGCCAGCAGTGAAAGCCAGCGACGAGAACAGTACTTC
TRBV5-1,TRBJ2-6,.,.,14,CASSSSAGANVLTF,TGCGCCAGCAGCTCGTCGGCTGGGGCCAACGTCCTGACTTTC
TRBV3-1,TRBJ1-1,.,.,14,CASSQGELNTEAFF,TGTGCCAGCAGCCAAGGGGAGTTGAACACTGAAGCTTTCTTT
TRBV6-1,TRBJ1-1,.,.,13,CAGSDFRGYGAFF,TGTGCCGGCAGTGATTTCAGGGGTTACGGGGCTTTCTTT
TRBV10-3,TRBJ2-3,many,TRBD2,13,CAIRGLAGDTQYF,TGTGCCATCAGGGGACTAGCGGGAGATACGCAGTATTTT
TRBV20-1,TRBJ2-3,few,.,16,CSALGGGGAYTDTQYF,TGCAGTGCCCTCGGAGGAGGGGGGGCCTACACAGATACGCAGTATTTT
TRBV2,TRBJ1-4,.,.,16,CASSGGDRRPDEKLFF,TGTGCCAGCAGTGGAGGGGACCGCCGGCCGGATGAAAAACTGTTTTTT
TRBV10-2,TRBJ1-4,few,TRBD1,14,CASRDRVGNEKLFF,TGCGCCAGCAGAGACAGGGTTGGAAATGAAAAACTGTTTTTT
TRBV25-1,TRBJ1-2,few,TRBD1,14,CASSEYTGGYGYTF,TGTGCCAGCAGTGAATATACAGGGGGATATGGCTACACCTTC
TRBV12-3/TRBV12-4,TRBJ1-6,.,TRBD1,16,CASSHGTGGNNSPLHF,TGTGCCAGCAGCCACGGGACAGGGGGCAATAATTCACCCCTCCACTTT